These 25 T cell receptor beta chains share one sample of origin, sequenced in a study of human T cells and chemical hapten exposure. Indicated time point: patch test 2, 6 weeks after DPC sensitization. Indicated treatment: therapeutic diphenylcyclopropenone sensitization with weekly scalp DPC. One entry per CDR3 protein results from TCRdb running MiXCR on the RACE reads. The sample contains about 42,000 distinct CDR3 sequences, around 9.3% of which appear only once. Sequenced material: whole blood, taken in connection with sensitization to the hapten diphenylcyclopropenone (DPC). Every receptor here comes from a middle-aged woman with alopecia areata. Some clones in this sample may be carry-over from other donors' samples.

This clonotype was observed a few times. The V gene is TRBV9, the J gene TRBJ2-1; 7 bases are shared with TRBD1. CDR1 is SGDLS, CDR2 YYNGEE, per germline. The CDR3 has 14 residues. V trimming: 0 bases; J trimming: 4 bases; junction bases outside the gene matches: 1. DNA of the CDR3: TGTGCCAGCAGCGTAGGGGACAGTTACAATGAGCAGTTCTTC. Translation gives CASSVGDSYNEQFF.

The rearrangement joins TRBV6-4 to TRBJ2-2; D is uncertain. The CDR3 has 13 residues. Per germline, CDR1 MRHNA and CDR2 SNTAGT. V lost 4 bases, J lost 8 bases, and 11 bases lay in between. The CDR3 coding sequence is TGTGCCAGCAGTGTCGGTCCTGAGGGGGAGCTGTTTTTT. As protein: CASSVGPEGELFF.

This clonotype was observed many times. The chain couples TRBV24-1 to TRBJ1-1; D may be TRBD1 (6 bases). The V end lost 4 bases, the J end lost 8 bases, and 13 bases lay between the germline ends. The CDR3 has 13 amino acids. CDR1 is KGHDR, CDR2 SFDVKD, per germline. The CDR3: CATSERRGTEAFF. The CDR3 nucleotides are TGTGCCACCAGTGAGCGCCGAGGGACAGAAGCTTTCTTT.

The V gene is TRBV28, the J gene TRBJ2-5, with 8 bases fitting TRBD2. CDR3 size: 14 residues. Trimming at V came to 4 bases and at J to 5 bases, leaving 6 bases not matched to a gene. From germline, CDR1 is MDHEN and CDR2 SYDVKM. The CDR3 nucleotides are TGTGCCAGCAGTTATAACGGGGGGGCTGAGACCCAGTACTTC. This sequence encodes CASSYNGGAETQYF.

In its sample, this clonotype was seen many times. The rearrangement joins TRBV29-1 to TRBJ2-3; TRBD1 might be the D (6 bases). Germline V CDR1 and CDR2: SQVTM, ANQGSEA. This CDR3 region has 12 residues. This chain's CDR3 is CSGQGNTDTQYF. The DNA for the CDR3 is TGCAGTGGCCAGGGGAACACAGATACGCAGTATTTT.

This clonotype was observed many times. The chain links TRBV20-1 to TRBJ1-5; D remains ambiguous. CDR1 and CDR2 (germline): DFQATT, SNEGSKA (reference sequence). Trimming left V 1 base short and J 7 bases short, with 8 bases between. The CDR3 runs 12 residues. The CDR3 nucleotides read TGCAGTGCTAGAGCGTCAGGACAGCCCCAGCATTTT. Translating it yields CSARASGQPQHF.

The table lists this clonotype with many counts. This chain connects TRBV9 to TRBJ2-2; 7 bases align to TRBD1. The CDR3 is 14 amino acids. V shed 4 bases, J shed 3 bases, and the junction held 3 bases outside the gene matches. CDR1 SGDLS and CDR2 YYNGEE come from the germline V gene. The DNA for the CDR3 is TGTGCCAGCAGCCCGACAGGGTACACCGGGGAGCTGTTTTTT. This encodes CASSPTGYTGELFF. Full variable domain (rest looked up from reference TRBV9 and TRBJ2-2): DSGVTQTPKHLITATGQRVTLRCSPRSGDLSVYWYQQSLDQGLQFLIQYYNGEERAKGNILERFSAQQFPDLHSELNLSSLELGDSALYFCASSPTGYTGELFFGEGSRLTVL.

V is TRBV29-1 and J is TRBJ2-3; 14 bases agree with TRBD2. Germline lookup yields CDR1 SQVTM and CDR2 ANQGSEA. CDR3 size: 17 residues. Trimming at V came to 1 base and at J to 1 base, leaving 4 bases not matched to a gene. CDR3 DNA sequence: TGCAGCGTTGAAGGACTAGCGGGGGGGCCTGGCACAGATACGCAGTATTTT. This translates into CSVEGLAGGPGTDTQYF.

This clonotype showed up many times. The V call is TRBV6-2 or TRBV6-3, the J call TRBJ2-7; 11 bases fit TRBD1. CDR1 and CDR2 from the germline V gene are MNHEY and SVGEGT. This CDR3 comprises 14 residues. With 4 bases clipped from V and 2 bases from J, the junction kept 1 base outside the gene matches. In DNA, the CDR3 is TGTGCCAGCAGTTGGACAGGGGGCGCCTACGAGCAGTACTTC. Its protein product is CASSWTGGAYEQYF.

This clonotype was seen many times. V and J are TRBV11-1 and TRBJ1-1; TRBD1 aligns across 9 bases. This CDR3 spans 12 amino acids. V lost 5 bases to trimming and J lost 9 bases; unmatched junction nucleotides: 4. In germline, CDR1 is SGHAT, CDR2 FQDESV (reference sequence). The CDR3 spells CASSANRGQAFF. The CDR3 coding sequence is TGTGCCAGCAGCGCTAACAGGGGGCAAGCTTTCTTT.

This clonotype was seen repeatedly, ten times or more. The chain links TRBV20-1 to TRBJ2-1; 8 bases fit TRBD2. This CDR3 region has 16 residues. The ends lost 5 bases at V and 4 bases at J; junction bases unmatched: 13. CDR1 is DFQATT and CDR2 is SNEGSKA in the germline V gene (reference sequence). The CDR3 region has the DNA TGCAGTGCTTCAACTCCGGCGGGGGGCGCTTACAATGAGCAGTTCTTC. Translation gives CSASTPAGGAYNEQFF.

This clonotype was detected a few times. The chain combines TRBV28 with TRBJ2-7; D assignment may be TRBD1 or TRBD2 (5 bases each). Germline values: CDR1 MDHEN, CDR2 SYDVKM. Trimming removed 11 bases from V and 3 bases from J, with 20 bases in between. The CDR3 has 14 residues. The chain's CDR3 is CAATIRGGIYEQYF. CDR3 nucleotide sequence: TGTGCCGCTACCATACGGGGCGGCATCTACGAGCAGTACTTC.

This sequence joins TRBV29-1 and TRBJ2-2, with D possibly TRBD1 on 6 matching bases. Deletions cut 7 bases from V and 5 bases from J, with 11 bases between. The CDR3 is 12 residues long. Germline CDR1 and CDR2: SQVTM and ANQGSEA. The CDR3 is CSAGQNTGELFF. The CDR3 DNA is TGCAGCGCAGGACAGAATACCGGGGAGCTGTTTTTT.

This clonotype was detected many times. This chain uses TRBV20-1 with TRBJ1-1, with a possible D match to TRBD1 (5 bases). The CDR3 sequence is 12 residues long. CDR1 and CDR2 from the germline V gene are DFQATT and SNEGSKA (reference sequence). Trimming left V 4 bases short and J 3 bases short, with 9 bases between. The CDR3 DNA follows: TGCAGTGCTATGCGAGGGGACACTGAAGCTTTCTTT. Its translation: CSAMRGDTEAFF.

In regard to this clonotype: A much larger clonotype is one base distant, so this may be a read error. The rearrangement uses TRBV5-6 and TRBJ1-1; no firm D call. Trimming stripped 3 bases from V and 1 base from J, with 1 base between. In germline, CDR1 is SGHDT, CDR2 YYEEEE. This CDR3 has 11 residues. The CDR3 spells CASSSNTEAFF. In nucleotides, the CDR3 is TGTGCCAGCAGCTCGAACACTGAAGCTTTCTTT.

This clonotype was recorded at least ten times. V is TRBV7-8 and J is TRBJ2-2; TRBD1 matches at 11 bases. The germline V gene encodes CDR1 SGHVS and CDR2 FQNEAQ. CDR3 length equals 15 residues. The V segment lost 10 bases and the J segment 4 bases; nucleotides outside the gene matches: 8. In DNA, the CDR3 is TGTGCCACTATTTCCGGGACAGGGGGCACCGGGGAGCTGTTTTTT. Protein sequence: CATISGTGGTGELFF.

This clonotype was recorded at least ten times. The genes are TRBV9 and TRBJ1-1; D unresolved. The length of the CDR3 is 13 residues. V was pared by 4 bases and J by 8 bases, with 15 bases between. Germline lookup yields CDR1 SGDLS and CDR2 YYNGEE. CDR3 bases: TGTGCCAGCAGCTCCTCGCCGGGTCCAGAAGCTTTCTTT. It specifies CASSSSPGPEAFF.

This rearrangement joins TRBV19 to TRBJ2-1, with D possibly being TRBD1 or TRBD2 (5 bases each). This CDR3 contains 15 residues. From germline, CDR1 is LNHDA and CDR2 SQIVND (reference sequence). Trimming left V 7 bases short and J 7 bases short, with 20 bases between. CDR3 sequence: CASISAGPEGNEQFF. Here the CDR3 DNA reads TGTGCCAGTATTTCGGCAGGGCCTGAGGGGAATGAGCAGTTCTTC. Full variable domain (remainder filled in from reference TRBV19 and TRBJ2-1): DGGITQSPKYLFRKEGQNVTLSCEQNLNHDAMYWYRQDPGQGLRLIYYSQIVNDFQKGDIAEGYSVSREKKESFPLTVTSAQKNPTAFYLCASISAGPEGNEQFFGPGTRLTVL.

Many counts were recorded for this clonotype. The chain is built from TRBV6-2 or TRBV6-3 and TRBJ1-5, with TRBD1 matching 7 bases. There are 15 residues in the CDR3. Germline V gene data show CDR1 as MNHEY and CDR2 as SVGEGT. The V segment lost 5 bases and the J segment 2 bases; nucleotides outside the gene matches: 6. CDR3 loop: CASSPQGQRNQPQHF. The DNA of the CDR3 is TGTGCCAGCAGTCCTCAGGGACAGCGCAATCAGCCCCAGCATTTT.

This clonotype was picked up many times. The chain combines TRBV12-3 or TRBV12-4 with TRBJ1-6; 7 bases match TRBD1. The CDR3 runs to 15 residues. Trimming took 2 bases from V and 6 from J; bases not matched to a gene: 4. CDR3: CASSLLGGGNSPLHF. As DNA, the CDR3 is TGTGCCAGCAGTTTACTAGGGGGCGGTAATTCACCCCTCCACTTT.

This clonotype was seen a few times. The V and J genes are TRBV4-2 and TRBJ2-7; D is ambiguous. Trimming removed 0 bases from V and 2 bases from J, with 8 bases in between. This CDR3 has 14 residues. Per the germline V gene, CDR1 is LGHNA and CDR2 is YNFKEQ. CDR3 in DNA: TGTGCCAGCAGCCAAGACAACGGCCCCTACGAGCAGTACTTC. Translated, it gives CASSQDNGPYEQYF.

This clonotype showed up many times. The CDR3 nucleotides read TGTGCCAGCAGCTTCACAGATACGCAGTATTTT. Protein sequence: CASSFTDTQYF. The V call is TRBV11-2, the J call TRBJ2-3; D is unresolved. The CDR3 runs 11 residues. V was trimmed by 3 bases and J by 2 bases, leaving 0 bases between them. Germline CDR1 and CDR2: SGHAT and FQNNGV.

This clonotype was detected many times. Written as DNA, the CDR3 is TGTGCCATCAGTGAAGGGACGAACACCGGGGAGCTGTTTTTT. Translated: CAISEGTNTGELFF. This rearrangement joins TRBV10-3 to TRBJ2-2; D unclear. The germline V and J ends were trimmed by 3 bases and 0 bases, with 5 bases remaining between them. Per the germline V gene, CDR1 is ENHRY and CDR2 is SYGVKD. This CDR3 is 14 amino acids long.

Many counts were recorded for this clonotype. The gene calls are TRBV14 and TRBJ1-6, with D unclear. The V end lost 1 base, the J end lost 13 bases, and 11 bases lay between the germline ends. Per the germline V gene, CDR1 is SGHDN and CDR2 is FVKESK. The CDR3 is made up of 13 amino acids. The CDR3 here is CASSQAPHRPLHF. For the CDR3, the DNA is TGTGCCAGCAGCCAAGCCCCTCATCGGCCCCTCCACTTT.

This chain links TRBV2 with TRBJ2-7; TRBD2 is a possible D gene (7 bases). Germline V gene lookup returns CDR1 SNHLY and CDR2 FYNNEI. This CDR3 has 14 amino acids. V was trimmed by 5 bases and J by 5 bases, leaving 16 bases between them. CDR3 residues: CASSTERGGHEQYF. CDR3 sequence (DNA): TGTGCCAGCAGTACGGAGAGGGGGGGCCACGAGCAGTACTTC.